The 19 T cell receptor beta chains below were found in one sample sequenced in a study of blood T cell repertoires in COVID-19. Libraries were prepared by immunoSEQ multiplex PCR; TCRdb keeps only in-frame clonotypes and omits some of them. Of 25,000 to 35,000 clones listed, roughly 87% are singletons. The sequencing input was peripheral blood. These receptors all stem from a human donor in a cohort sampled during active COVID-19.

The gene calls are TRBV7-2 and TRBJ1-6, with D unresolved. CDR3 length: 14 residues. Trimming stripped 1 base from V and 10 bases from J, with 11 bases between. The germline gives CDR1 SGHTA, CDR2 FQGNSA. The CDR3 region has the DNA TGTGCCAGCAGCTTAGGTCAGACTAGATCACCCCTCCACTTT. Its translation is CASSLGQTRSPLHF.

The V call is TRBV24-1, the J call TRBJ2-3; TRBD1 agrees at 7 bases. V gave up 3 bases and J gave up 1 base; unmatched junction bases: 3. There are 15 residues in the CDR3. Germline V gives CDR1 KGHDR, CDR2 SFDVKD. In DNA form, the CDR3 reads TGTGCCACCAGTGATCCGGGACAGCGCACAGATACGCAGTATTTT. Translation gives CATSDPGQRTDTQYF.

The CDR3 DNA sequence: TGTGCCAGCAGTTTGGGGACAGCCCCTTCCTATGGCTACACCTTC. This gives the protein CASSLGTAPSYGYTF. The chain has TRBV6-5 and TRBJ1-2; 7 bases agree with TRBD1. V shed 4 bases, J shed 4 bases, and the junction held 9 bases outside the gene matches. The V gene's germline CDR1 is MNHEY and CDR2 SVGAGI. This CDR3 has 15 residues.

The J gene is TRBJ2-1, the V gene TRBV19; possibly TRBD2 for D (6 bases). Germline V CDR1 and CDR2: LNHDA, SQIVND (reference sequence). The ends were cut back, 3 bases at V and 10 bases at J, with 7 bases in the middle. The CDR3 runs to 11 residues. The CDR3 spells CASSIRGEQFF. CDR3 in DNA: TGTGCCAGTAGTATTCGGGGGGAGCAGTTCTTC. The full variable domain, with the rest looked up from reference TRBV19 and TRBJ2-1, is DGGITQSPKYLFRKEGQNVTLSCEQNLNHDAMYWYRQDPGQGLRLIYYSQIVNDFQKGDIAEGYSVSREKKESFPLTVTSAQKNPTAFYLCASSIRGEQFFGPGTRLTVL.

The chain uses TRBV4-1 and TRBJ1-2; maybe TRBD1 (5 bases). The germline CDR1 and CDR2 sequences are MGHRA and YSYEKL. The CDR3 extends over 16 amino acids. With 0 bases removed from V and 5 bases from J, the gap between germline ends came to 16 bases. In DNA form, the CDR3 reads TGCGCCAGCAGCCAAGAGGGAAGACAGACCCCATATGGCTACACCTTC. Encoded protein: CASSQEGRQTPYGYTF.

This chain uses TRBV18 with TRBJ1-4; TRBD1 is a possible D gene (5 bases). The germline gives CDR1 KGHSH, CDR2 LQKENI. V dropped 4 bases and J dropped 6 bases, with 18 bases sitting between them. The CDR3 totals 16 residues. The CDR3 DNA reads as TGTGCCAGCTCACTCCAAGCTGGGGCGCGTTATGAAAAACTGTTTTTT. This translates into CASSLQAGARYEKLFF.

In DNA form, the CDR3 reads TGTGCCAGCAGCCCTTCAGGGGGCGGCGAAAAACTGTTTTTT. The encoded protein is CASSPSGGGEKLFF. This chain joins TRBV9 and TRBJ1-4; TRBD1 agrees at 8 bases. The CDR3 loop spans 14 amino acids. CDR1 and CDR2 (germline): SGDLS, YYNGEE. The V and J ends lost 4 bases and 8 bases, in that order; junction bases with no gene match: 7.

The V and J genes are TRBV7-7 and TRBJ2-1; 13 bases align to TRBD2. With 1 base clipped from V and 3 bases from J, the junction kept 9 bases outside the gene matches. This CDR3 comprises 19 residues. The germline V gene encodes CDR1 SSHAT and CDR2 FNYEAQ (reference sequence). As DNA, the CDR3 is TGTGCCAGCAGCTTAGATGCCCGGACTAGCGGGGGTAACTACAATGAGCAGTTCTTC. It yields the protein CASSLDARTSGGNYNEQFF.

This clone has a single count. The chain links TRBV4-2 to TRBJ2-5; 14 bases agree with TRBD2. Germline assignment: CDR1 LGHNA and CDR2 YNFKEQ. V shed 4 bases and J 4 bases; nucleotides not matched to a gene: 11. The CDR3 is 18 amino acids. The DNA for the CDR3 is TGTGCCAGCAGCCCACCGGGACTAGCGGGGGACCTCAGAGAGACCCAGTACTTC. Encoded protein: CASSPPGLAGDLRETQYF.

The V and J genes are TRBV28 and TRBJ1-4; 9 bases fit TRBD1. V lost 6 bases to trimming and J lost 8 bases; unmatched junction nucleotides: 19. The CDR3 consists of 18 residues. CDR1 is MDHEN, CDR2 SYDVKM, per germline. CDR3: CASSAALPRDRVQEKLFF. The CDR3 region has the DNA TGTGCCAGCAGCGCCGCGCTACCCCGGGACAGGGTCCAGGAAAAACTGTTTTTT.

This clone was detected only once. V is TRBV3-1 (or the pseudogene TRBV3-2) and J is TRBJ2-3; 10 bases line up with TRBD2. V was clipped by 4 bases and J by 3 bases; unmatched bases: 10. The V gene's germline CDR1 is LGHDT and CDR2 YNNKEL (reference sequence). The CDR3 contains 17 residues. CDR3 bases: TGTGCCAGCAGCCCATCGAGCGGGGGGGCCTATACAGATACGCAGTATTTT. This sequence encodes CASSPSSGGAYTDTQYF.

The J gene is TRBJ2-7, the V gene TRBV12-5; no clear D. The CDR3 length is 12 residues. From germline, CDR1 is LGHNT and CDR2 FRNRAP. Trimming shortened V by 0 bases and J by 6 bases, and 6 bases separated the two germline ends. CDR3: CASGLVALEQYF. CDR3 DNA: TGTGCTAGTGGTTTGGTAGCTCTCGAGCAGTACTTC.

This clone was seen a few times. The genes are TRBV14 and TRBJ2-1; D perhaps matches TRBD2 (6 bases). The V end was cut by 0 bases, the J end by 7 bases, with 31 bases between. The germline CDR1 and CDR2 sequences are SGHDN and FVKESK. The CDR3 sequence is 21 residues long. The CDR3, as DNA: TGTGCCAGCAGCCAAGATCTGGAGGGGAGATTCCCCTCAGGTGAAACTAATGAGCAGTTCTTC. Residues: CASSQDLEGRFPSGETNEQFF.

The gene calls are TRBV6-5 and TRBJ1-5; D call uncertain. CDR1 is MNHEY and CDR2 is SVGAGI in the germline V gene. The CDR3 consists of 15 residues. V was pared by 0 bases and J by 4 bases, with 10 bases between. This CDR3 reads CASSYSTPENQPQHF. The CDR3 coding sequence is TGTGCCAGCAGTTACTCGACCCCGGAGAATCAGCCCCAGCATTTT.

This chain links TRBV3-1 (or the pseudogene TRBV3-2) with TRBJ1-2; D is ambiguous. This CDR3 is 13 amino acids long. The V end was cut by 3 bases, the J end by 3 bases, with 8 bases between. Germline V gene sequence: CDR1 LGHDT, CDR2 YNNKEL (reference sequence). CDR3 protein: CASSQRVHYGYTF. The CDR3 coding sequence is TGTGCCAGCAGCCAGCGGGTCCACTATGGCTACACCTTC.

The chain combines TRBV29-1 with TRBJ1-6, with 8 bases fitting TRBD1. This CDR3 has 13 residues. V lost 5 bases to trimming and J lost 7 bases; unmatched junction nucleotides: 4. Germline V CDR1 and CDR2: SQVTM, ANQGSEA. CDR3 DNA sequence: TGCAGCGTTCAGGGGGCGCGGAATTCACCCCTCCACTTT. Translation gives CSVQGARNSPLHF.

The gene calls are TRBV27 and TRBJ1-3; unclear D gene. V was pared by 1 base and J by 0 bases, with 10 bases between. The CDR3 covers 16 residues. Per the germline V gene, CDR1 is MNHEY and CDR2 is SMNVEV (reference sequence). In DNA, the CDR3 is TGTGCCAGCAGTTTATATGCGGGCGACTCTGGAAACACCATATATTTT. Its protein is CASSLYAGDSGNTIYF.

The V call is TRBV5-6, the J call TRBJ2-5; D is possibly TRBD1 (6 bases). Trimming left V 2 bases short and J 4 bases short, with 9 bases between. The CDR3 loop spans 13 amino acids. Germline CDR1 reads SGHDT; CDR2 reads YYEEEE. The CDR3 here is CASSFAGAETQYF. The DNA of the CDR3 is TGTGCCAGCAGCTTTGCAGGGGCAGAGACCCAGTACTTC.

The J gene is TRBJ2-5, the V gene TRBV18; D is unclear. Germline values: CDR1 KGHSH, CDR2 LQKENI. V shed 9 bases and J shed 5 bases, with 16 bases lying between them. The CDR3 is 13 residues long. Here the CDR3 reads CASSDRVEETQYF. CDR3 nucleotides: TGTGCCAGTTCCGACCGGGTGGAGGAGACCCAGTACTTC.